The TCR beta chain under discussion was sequenced for a study of T cells in localized non-small cell lung cancer. Study-wide findings and caveats: Heterogeneity remains possible, as sequencing covered one tumor region only.

With V trimmed by 3 bases and J by 3 bases, 5 bases remained unmatched. Germline V lookup: CDR1 MDHEN, CDR2 SYDVKM. The CDR3 is 15 residues long. Generated by immunoSEQ multiplex PCR, the TCRdb table keeps only in-frame clones and is missing some. The sample has around 36,000 clones; 81% are singletons. About this clone: Its matching antigen is unknown.

The gene calls are TRBV28 and TRBJ1-1, with TRBD1 matching over 9 bases. The clonotype was recovered from a male donor aged 60 or older with stage II lung adenocarcinoma. Sequenced here: peripheral blood mononuclear cells, sampled before any cancer treatment. CDR3: CASSFQTGGHTEAFF. The CDR3 bases are TGTGCCAGCAGTTTTCAGACAGGGGGACACACTGAAGCTTTCTTT.